Sequencing of this T cell receptor beta chain was carried out in a study of CD8 T cells in Susac syndrome. Sequencing of TCR beta was performed on blood CD8+ T cells and on blood CD4+ T cells. When the RNA was reverse transcribed, random hexamers were used with an input of roughly 0.5 to 1 ug. A multiplex approach, immunoSEQ multiplex PCR, amplified TCR beta CDR3 across 54 Vbeta and 13 Jbeta. TCRdb ran MiXCR on the immunoSEQ multiplex PCR reads and lists one entry per CDR3 protein. The repertoire consists of approximately 200,000 distinct CDR3 sequences, with 95% occurring once and the leading ten covering 0.082%. This CDR3 comprises 15 residues. Germline assignment: CDR1 SGHKS and CDR2 YYEKEE (reference sequence). V lost 0 bases to trimming and J lost 3 bases; unmatched junction nucleotides: 6.

The clonotype comes from a human donor with multiple sclerosis. The rearrangement joins TRBV5-5 to TRBJ2-7; 7 bases agree with TRBD1. The sequencing input was CD4+ T cells from PBMCs. The CDR3 nucleotides are TGTGCCAGCAGCTTGGCAGGGGGTGAAGGCTACGAGCAGTACTTC. Amino acids: CASSLAGGEGYEQYF.